Presented here are 30 T cell receptor beta chains from one specimen sequenced in a study of shared clonotypes between healthy human individuals. The naive CD8 population came from CD45RO-negative cells selected for CCR7, without terminally differentiated effector memory CD45RA+ cells. Clones were sequenced by immunoSEQ multiplex PCR, and TCRdb holds only the in-frame ones, with some missing. In the table there are about 2 million clones, about 94% of which are singletons. The material sequenced was naive CD8+ T cells sorted from blood. Source of these receptors: a man between 18 and 29 years old in good health.

The rearrangement uses TRBV19 and TRBJ2-5; possibly TRBD1 or TRBD2 for D (7 bases each). The CDR3 sequence is 16 residues long. V lost 6 bases and J 4 bases, leaving 21 bases between the germline ends. Germline assignment: CDR1 LNHDA and CDR2 SQIVND (reference sequence). Here the CDR3 DNA reads TGTGCCAGTAGCAGAGATAGGGAGGGGGCAGGAGAGACCCAGTACTTC. It encodes CASSRDREGAGETQYF.

V usage is TRBV6-1 and J usage is TRBJ2-7; D not resolved. Trimming left V 5 bases short and J 7 bases short, with 21 bases between. CDR1 and CDR2 (germline): MNHNS, SASEGT. The CDR3 is 15 amino acids. CDR3 sequence (DNA): TGTGCCAGCAGTAGGATTGGCAGCCAATTACGGGAGCAGTACTTC. Protein: CASSRIGSQLREQYF.

This chain joins TRBV7-9 and TRBJ2-4; 11 nucleotides align to TRBD2. This CDR3 is built from 18 residues. Germline CDR1 reads SEHNR; CDR2 reads FQNEAQ (reference sequence). V was clipped by 5 bases and J by 2 bases; unmatched bases: 11. CDR3: CASSPLNSGGETKNIQYF. CDR3 bases: TGTGCCAGCAGCCCCCTAAATAGCGGGGGGGAGACCAAAAACATTCAGTACTTC.

The gene calls are TRBV28 and TRBJ1-5; unclear D gene. The V gene lost 1 base and the J gene lost 4 bases, with 14 bases spanning the gap. Germline V lookup: CDR1 MDHEN, CDR2 SYDVKM. The CDR3 extends over 16 amino acids. This CDR3 is CASSLSVGPGNQPQHF. DNA of the CDR3: TGTGCCAGCAGTTTATCGGTAGGGCCGGGTAATCAGCCCCAGCATTTT.

The chain carries TRBV4-3 and TRBJ1-5, with 7 bases that match TRBD1. The CDR3 extends over 16 amino acids. With 3 bases clipped from V and 3 bases from J, the junction kept 8 bases outside the gene matches. The germline CDR1 and CDR2 sequences are LGHNA and YSLEER. CDR3 in DNA: TGCGCCAGCAGCCAGACGACAGGGACACTCAATCAGCCCCAGCATTTT. It encodes CASSQTTGTLNQPQHF.

Regarding this clone: The same CDR3 arises from other DNA sequences in this sample as well. This rearrangement joins TRBV5-4 to TRBJ2-7; TRBD2 matches at 10 bases. V shed 2 bases, J shed 4 bases, and the junction held 3 bases outside the gene matches. The germline V gene has CDR1 SGHNT and CDR2 YYREEE (reference sequence). This CDR3 has 14 amino acids. Here the CDR3 DNA reads TGTGCCAGCAGCTTTGAACTAGCGGGATACGAGCAGTACTTC. Translated, it gives CASSFELAGYEQYF. Based on the CDR3 plus reference TRBV5-4 and TRBJ2-7, the full variable domain is ETGVTQSPTHLIKTRGQQVTLRCSSQSGHNTVSWYQQALGQGPQFIFQYYREEENGRGNFPPRFSGLQFPNYSSELNVNALELDDSALYLCASSFELAGYEQYFGPGTRLTVT.

This chain links TRBV7-9 with TRBJ2-5; no reliable D call. Germline V gives CDR1 SEHNR, CDR2 FQNEAQ (reference sequence). V lost 1 base, J lost 1 base, and 19 bases lay in between. The CDR3 totals 18 residues. CDR3 sequence (DNA): TGTGCCAGCAGCTTAGGCCCGTTTGAAAAGGGCTCCCAAGAGACCCAGTACTTC. Its protein is CASSLGPFEKGSQETQYF.

This chain joins TRBV5-1 and TRBJ2-2; 8 nucleotides line up with TRBD1. Per the germline V gene, CDR1 is SGHRS and CDR2 is YFSETQ. This CDR3 contains 13 residues. V lost 7 bases and J lost 5; bases outside the gene matches: 4. Written as DNA, the CDR3 is TGCGCCAGCGAGGACAGGGTGACCGGGGAGCTGTTTTTT. This encodes CASEDRVTGELFF. The full variable domain, in which reference TRBV5-1 and TRBJ2-2 provide the parts outside the CDR3, is KAGVTQTPRYLIKTRGQQVTLSCSPISGHRSVSWYQQTPGQGLQFLFEYFSETQRNKGNFPGRFSGRQFSNSRSEMNVSTLELGDSALYLCASEDRVTGELFFGEGSRLTVL.

This chain links TRBV7-9 with TRBJ1-4; D is possibly TRBD1 (6 bases). Germline V gene data show CDR1 as SEHNR and CDR2 as FQNEAQ (reference sequence). The CDR3 covers 17 residues. V was trimmed by 5 bases and J by 3 bases, leaving 19 bases between them. The CDR3 here is CASSRNSRGPSNEKLFF. CDR3 coding DNA: TGTGCCAGCAGCCGTAATTCGCGGGGGCCCTCTAATGAAAAACTGTTTTTT. The whole variable domain, remainder taken from reference TRBV7-9 and TRBJ1-4, is DTGVSQNPRHKITKRGQNVTFRCDPISEHNRLYWYRQTLGQGPEFLTYFQNEAQLEKSRLLSDRFSAERPKGSFSTLEIQRTEQGDSAMYLCASSRNSRGPSNEKLFFGSGTQLSVL.

As regards this clone: The same CDR3 is also encoded by other DNA sequences in this sample. The V gene is TRBV9, the J gene TRBJ2-7; D perhaps matches TRBD1 (6 bases). V shed 0 bases and J shed 1 base, with 11 bases lying between them. CDR1 and CDR2 from the germline V gene are SGDLS and YYNGEE. This CDR3 comprises 15 residues. In DNA, the CDR3 is TGTGCCAGCAGCGTAGAGGGGACATCTTCCTACGAGCAGTACTTC. Residues: CASSVEGTSSYEQYF.

The chain carries TRBV4-1 and TRBJ2-3, with TRBD2 matching 9 bases. The CDR3 extends over 15 amino acids. Germline V gene lookup returns CDR1 MGHRA and CDR2 YSYEKL. The junction had 6 bases not matched to a gene; V was cut back by 4 bases and J by 4 bases. CDR3 DNA: TGCGCCAGCAGCCTTTACGCGGGGGGGGCAGATACGCAGTATTTT. As protein: CASSLYAGGADTQYF.

To note about this clone: A much larger clone sits a single nucleotide away, making a read error possible. Other nucleotide sequences in the sample specify the same CDR3. The CDR3 reads CASSSGGTEAFF. The CDR3 nucleotides are TGTGCCAGCAGTTCCGGGGGGACTGAAGCTTTCTTT. The V and J genes are TRBV27 and TRBJ1-1, with D possibly matching TRBD1 (5 bases). CDR1 is MNHEY, CDR2 SMNVEV, per germline (reference sequence). Trimming took off 4 bases at V and 5 bases at J, with 8 bases between the two ends. The CDR3 is 12 residues long.

The chain recombines TRBV27 with TRBJ2-7, with TRBD1 matching 10 bases. Germline CDR1 MNHEY, CDR2 SMNVEV (reference sequence). Trimming took 2 bases from V and 8 from J; bases not matched to a gene: 15. The CDR3 runs to 17 residues. CDR3 in DNA: TGTGCCAGCAGTTTAGGACCCGGGACAGGGGTTCAGAGGCAGCAGTACTTC. Translating it yields CASSLGPGTGVQRQQYF.

This clone came up once. This chain joins TRBV6-6 and TRBJ1-2, with D perhaps TRBD1 (5 bases). Trimming shortened V by 1 base and J by 2 bases, and 14 bases separated the two germline ends. CDR3 size: 16 residues. Germline V gene sequence: CDR1 MNHNY, CDR2 SVGAGI (reference sequence). CDR3 protein: CASSYFGEGQNYGYTF. In DNA, the CDR3 is TGTGCCAGCAGTTACTTCGGTGAGGGGCAAAACTATGGCTACACCTTC.

This clone has just one count. The chain couples TRBV18 to TRBJ1-1; tentative D call: TRBD1 (6 bases). This CDR3 has 15 amino acids. Trimming left V 4 bases short and J 0 bases short, with 12 bases between. Germline CDR1 and CDR2: KGHSH and LQKENI. DNA of the CDR3: TGTGCCAGCTCACGGGGAGGACAGATGAACACTGAAGCTTTCTTT. Translated, it gives CASSRGGQMNTEAFF.

The V and J genes are TRBV9 and TRBJ2-2; unclear D gene. The germline V and J ends were trimmed by 3 bases and 9 bases, with 18 bases remaining between them. CDR1 and CDR2 (germline): SGDLS, YYNGEE. This CDR3 contains 15 residues. The CDR3 bases are TGTGCCAGCAGCGCGTTGGACGGTGGGAACCGGGAGCTGTTTTTT. Its translation: CASSALDGGNRELFF.

This clone was seen just once. V usage is TRBV4-1 and J usage is TRBJ2-1; TRBD1 matches 8 bases. V gave up 1 base and J gave up 7 bases; unmatched junction bases: 6. CDR1 and CDR2 (germline): MGHRA, YSYEKL. This CDR3 contains 15 residues. CDR3 nucleotide sequence: TGCGCCAGCAGCCAAGTAGAGACAGGGGAAAATGAGCAGTTCTTC. Translated, it gives CASSQVETGENEQFF.

The chain is built from TRBV9 and TRBJ2-7, with TRBD2 matching 10 bases. V was pared by 4 bases and J by 5 bases, with 9 bases of the junction left unmatched. Per germline, CDR1 SGDLS and CDR2 YYNGEE. The CDR3 consists of 15 residues. CDR3 DNA: TGTGCCAGCAGCCCCCTAGCGGGAGTTTTCGACGAGCAGTACTTC. Residues: CASSPLAGVFDEQYF.

Note on this clone: Distinct nucleotide sequences in the sample also encode this CDR3. CDR3 amino acids: CASSPGLAGDTQYF. CDR3 bases: TGTGCCAGCAGCCCAGGACTAGCGGGAGATACGCAGTATTTT. J is TRBJ2-3 and V is TRBV7-9; 11 bases line up with TRBD2. The CDR3 totals 14 residues. Losses at the gene ends were 5 bases for V and 5 bases for J; bases not matched to a gene: 3. Germline CDR1 reads SEHNR; CDR2 reads FQNEAQ (reference sequence).

The genes are TRBV5-1 and TRBJ1-2; possibly TRBD1 for D (5 bases). In germline, CDR1 is SGHRS, CDR2 YFSETQ. CDR3 length: 15 amino acids. With 4 bases removed from V and 3 bases from J, the gap between germline ends came to 16 bases. CDR3 sequence (DNA): TGCGCCAGCAGCCCCTACAGGTCTGGTGACTATGGCTACACCTTC. It codes for CASSPYRSGDYGYTF.

V and J are TRBV13 and TRBJ1-6; D remains unclear. The CDR3 sequence is 12 residues long. Germline lookup yields CDR1 PRHDT and CDR2 FYEKMQ (reference sequence). Deletions cut 4 bases from V and 9 bases from J, with 7 bases between. CDR3 loop: CASSSEGSPLHF. The CDR3 DNA sequence: TGTGCCAGCAGCTCGGAGGGTTCACCCCTCCACTTT.

The chain recombines TRBV2 with TRBJ2-7; TRBD1 or TRBD2 may be the D gene (5 bases each). Germline V gives CDR1 SNHLY, CDR2 FYNNEI. With 8 bases removed from V and 2 bases from J, the gap between germline ends came to 19 bases. CDR3 length: 15 residues. CDR3 residues: CASAEGRRAPYEQYF. CDR3 DNA sequence: TGTGCCAGCGCAGAGGGCCGCAGGGCCCCCTACGAGCAGTACTTC.

The rearrangement uses TRBV7-8 and TRBJ1-2; 8 bases fit TRBD1. V dropped 1 base and J dropped 5; count of bases not matched to a gene: 6. Germline V gene lookup returns CDR1 SGHVS and CDR2 FQNEAQ. The CDR3 is 15 amino acids. The CDR3 DNA reads TGTGCCAGCAGCTTAGTGTCAGGGGGCCCGTATGGCTACACCTTC. Translating gives CASSLVSGGPYGYTF.

This clone was seen once. The same CDR3 is also encoded by other DNA sequences in this sample. This chain links TRBV5-1 with TRBJ2-7, with 10 positions matching TRBD1. This CDR3 region has 14 residues. V gave up 4 bases and J gave up 5 bases; unmatched junction bases: 6. Germline lookup yields CDR1 SGHRS and CDR2 YFSETQ. CDR3 sequence (DNA): TGCGCCAGCAGCCTGAGGACAGGGGGAGACGAGCAGTACTTC. Translated, it gives CASSLRTGGDEQYF.

The rearrangement joins TRBV4-1 to TRBJ1-4; D call uncertain. The CDR3 has 14 residues. V dropped 0 bases and J dropped 8 bases, with 10 bases sitting between them. Germline lookup yields CDR1 MGHRA and CDR2 YSYEKL. CDR3 residues: CASSQDQVKEKLFF. In nucleotides, the CDR3 is TGCGCCAGCAGCCAAGACCAGGTAAAGGAAAAACTGTTTTTT.

The rearrangement uses TRBV7-3 and TRBJ2-5; the D gene is possibly TRBD2 (5 bases). The V end was cut by 1 base, the J end by 2 bases, with 8 bases between. Germline lookup yields CDR1 SGHTA and CDR2 FQGTGA. This CDR3 region has 14 residues. The CDR3 DNA reads TGTGCCAGCAGCTTAAACGGGGATCAAGAGACCCAGTACTTC. Its translation is CASSLNGDQETQYF.

The rearrangement uses TRBV4-1 and TRBJ2-1, with a possible D match to TRBD2 (6 bases). The CDR3 sequence is 17 residues long. CDR1 is MGHRA, CDR2 YSYEKL, per germline. V was shortened by 4 bases and J by 4 bases, with 20 bases between the two germline ends. DNA of the CDR3: TGCGCCAGCAGCCCTTATATCGTGGGGGGTAGATACAATGAGCAGTTCTTC. It yields the protein CASSPYIVGGRYNEQFF.

The J gene is TRBJ1-6, the V gene TRBV4-1; the D gene is possibly TRBD1 (6 bases). V was cut by 0 bases and J by 5 bases, with 14 bases left in between. This CDR3 is 17 amino acids long. Germline V gives CDR1 MGHRA, CDR2 YSYEKL. CDR3 amino acids: CASSQELGGLDNSPLHF. CDR3 DNA: TGCGCCAGCAGCCAAGAGTTGGGGGGCTTGGATAATTCACCCCTCCACTTT.

The CDR3 DNA is TGTGCCAGCAGCTTAGAGGGACTAGCGAGAGAGACCCAGTACTTC. As protein: CASSLEGLARETQYF. The V call is TRBV7-9, the J call TRBJ2-5, with 10 positions matching TRBD2. Germline V lookup: CDR1 SEHNR, CDR2 FQNEAQ (reference sequence). With V trimmed by 1 base and J by 4 bases, 3 bases remained unmatched. The length of the CDR3 is 15 residues. The variable domain in full, completed from reference TRBV7-9 and TRBJ2-5, reads DTGVSQNPRHKITKRGQNVTFRCDPISEHNRLYWYRQTLGQGPEFLTYFQNEAQLEKSRLLSDRFSAERPKGSFSTLEIQRTEQGDSAMYLCASSLEGLARETQYFGPGTRLLVL.

This chain uses TRBV7-9 with TRBJ2-5; no firm D call. V dropped 4 bases and J dropped 1 base, with 10 bases sitting between them. Germline V gives CDR1 SEHNR, CDR2 FQNEAQ (reference sequence). The length of the CDR3 is 14 residues. The CDR3 DNA follows: TGTGCCAGCAGCTCATTGCCAGCCCAAGAGACCCAGTACTTC. Translated: CASSSLPAQETQYF.